A single sample gave rise to the 27 T cell receptor beta chains below, sequenced in a study of cytomegalovirus exposure and HLA in healthy donors. The study ran its PCR with 60 Vbeta and 13 Jbeta primers. Libraries were prepared by immunoSEQ multiplex PCR; TCRdb keeps only in-frame clonotypes and omits some of them. The sample holds fewer than 150,000 clones, 70% to 80% seen once. The sequencing input was PBMCs. The source of these receptors is a man aged 45 to 65 in good health and CMV-seropositive.

This clone came up once. The rearrangement uses TRBV6-1 and TRBJ2-2, with D unresolved. In germline, CDR1 is MNHNS, CDR2 SASEGT. V was trimmed by 4 bases and J by 4 bases, leaving 13 bases between them. CDR3 size: 15 residues. The CDR3: CASSANGLGTGELFF. The CDR3 nucleotides read TGTGCCAGCAGTGCAAACGGGTTGGGCACCGGGGAGCTGTTTTTT.

J is TRBJ1-2 and V is TRBV19; TRBD1 matches at 12 bases. With 5 bases clipped from V and 5 bases from J, the junction kept 3 bases outside the gene matches. The germline V gene encodes CDR1 LNHDA and CDR2 SQIVND (reference sequence). This CDR3 comprises 14 residues. Written as DNA, the CDR3 is TGTGCCAGTAGTCCGGGACAGGGGGCTTATGGCTACACCTTC. It codes for CASSPGQGAYGYTF. Combining the CDR3 with reference TRBV19 and TRBJ1-2 gives the whole variable domain DGGITQSPKYLFRKEGQNVTLSCEQNLNHDAMYWYRQDPGQGLRLIYYSQIVNDFQKGDIAEGYSVSREKKESFPLTVTSAQKNPTAFYLCASSPGQGAYGYTFGSGTRLTVV.

The CDR3 DNA reads TGTGCCAGTGGTAGAGAGAACTGGAGACAGACATTTAGCAATCAGCCCCAGCATTTT. Translating gives CASGRENWRQTFSNQPQHF. The J gene is TRBJ1-5, the V gene TRBV19, with D maybe TRBD1 (5 bases). CDR3 length: 19 residues. With 8 bases removed from V and 0 bases from J, the gap between germline ends came to 26 bases. Looked up from germline, CDR1 is LNHDA and CDR2 is SQIVND (reference sequence).

This chain joins TRBV5-4 and TRBJ1-1; 11 nucleotides line up with TRBD1. V dropped 5 bases and J dropped 1; count of bases not matched to a gene: 4. The germline gives CDR1 SGHNT, CDR2 YYREEE (reference sequence). The CDR3 totals 15 residues. The CDR3 DNA sequence: TGTGCCAGCAGGTTAGGGACAGGGGGGAACACTGAAGCTTTCTTT. Residues: CASRLGTGGNTEAFF.

The chain carries TRBV5-1 and TRBJ2-7; a possible D gene is TRBD1 (6 bases). The V gene's germline CDR1 is SGHRS and CDR2 YFSETQ. Trimming stripped 0 bases from V and 7 bases from J, with 17 bases between. The length of the CDR3 is 15 residues. CDR3 sequence reads: CASSLAGTPAGEQYF. The CDR3 coding sequence is TGCGCCAGCAGCTTGGCTGGGACACCCGCGGGTGAGCAGTACTTC.

The V and J genes are TRBV11-2 and TRBJ2-3; tentative D call: TRBD1 (6 bases). The CDR3 covers 18 residues. Germline V gene sequence: CDR1 SGHAT, CDR2 FQNNGV. V was trimmed by 4 bases and J by 6 bases, leaving 26 bases between them. CDR3 sequence (DNA): TGTGCCAGCAGCTCCCCAGACAGGAGGACGCCGATTGGGGATACGCAGTATTTT. Encoded protein: CASSSPDRRTPIGDTQYF.

The chain is built from TRBV4-2 and TRBJ2-1; tentative D call: TRBD2 (5 bases). The CDR3 has 14 amino acids. Trimming stripped 0 bases from V and 7 bases from J, with 10 bases between. CDR1 LGHNA and CDR2 YNFKEQ come from the germline V gene. The CDR3 loop reads CASSQDPGKNEQFF. CDR3 DNA sequence: TGTGCCAGCAGCCAAGATCCGGGAAAAAATGAGCAGTTCTTC.

The J gene is TRBJ2-7, the V gene TRBV4-2, with D unresolved. This CDR3 has 15 amino acids. Germline V gene lookup returns CDR1 LGHNA and CDR2 YNFKEQ. The germline V and J ends were trimmed by 0 bases and 2 bases, with 11 bases remaining between them. The CDR3 DNA is TGTGCCAGCAGCCAAGATTGGTCGGGTGCCTACGAGCAGTACTTC. Protein: CASSQDWSGAYEQYF.

This clone was observed a few times. DNA for the CDR3: TGCGCCAGCAGCTCCCAGCCGGGACAGCTCAACTATGGCTACACCTTC. This translates into CASSSQPGQLNYGYTF. The chain couples TRBV5-1 to TRBJ1-2; 7 bases fit TRBD1. In germline, CDR1 is SGHRS, CDR2 YFSETQ. The CDR3 length is 16 residues. Germline trimming cut 3 bases from V and 2 bases from J; bases unmatched to any gene: 10.

V is TRBV15 and J is TRBJ2-7; a possible D gene is TRBD1 (6 bases). Germline loops: CDR1 LNHNV, CDR2 YYDKDF (reference sequence). CDR3 size: 14 residues. Trimming shortened V by 1 base and J by 4 bases, and 11 bases separated the two germline ends. The CDR3 DNA sequence: TGTGCCACCAGCAGAGTAGGGGGATCTTACGAGCAGTACTTC. Its protein product is CATSRVGGSYEQYF.

This sequence joins TRBV7-6 and TRBJ1-6; 7 bases match TRBD1. Germline V gene data show CDR1 as SGHVS and CDR2 as FNYEAQ. This CDR3 is built from 16 residues. V gave up 5 bases and J gave up 10 bases; unmatched junction bases: 14. The CDR3 sequence is CASSDPGVTGKSPLHF. CDR3 nucleotide sequence: TGTGCCAGCAGCGACCCGGGAGTGACAGGGAAGTCACCCCTCCACTTT.

This clone appeared a single time. The chain has TRBV7-8 and TRBJ2-3, with 8 bases lining up with TRBD1. The germline V gene encodes CDR1 SGHVS and CDR2 FQNEAQ. The CDR3 has 12 residues. The V segment lost 5 bases and the J segment 15 bases; nucleotides outside the gene matches: 10. The CDR3 nucleotides are TGTGCCAGCAGCACGAGGACAGGGCTTGGATATTTT. Amino acids: CASSTRTGLGYF.

On this clone: At one of its ends the junction is not consistent with the germline gene, which may arise from a read error. This chain uses TRBV18 with TRBJ1-5, with D possibly being TRBD1 (6 bases). This CDR3 has 13 residues. From germline, CDR1 is KGHSH and CDR2 LQKENI. CDR3 bases: TGTGCCAGCTTACCAGACAGGAATCAGCCCCAGCATTTT. This translates into CASLPDRNQPQHF.

CDR3: CATPRYGSGSRNTGELFF. Written as DNA, the CDR3 is TGTGCCACCCCCAGGTACGGTAGCGGGAGTCGTAACACCGGGGAGCTGTTTTTT. The J gene is TRBJ2-2, the V gene TRBV7-9, with 9 bases aligning to TRBD2. The CDR3 is 18 amino acids. Per germline, CDR1 SEHNR and CDR2 FQNEAQ (reference sequence). V trimming: 10 bases; J trimming: 2 bases; junction bases outside the gene matches: 17.

CDR3 in amino acids: CASSLLPRTEAFF. The CDR3 DNA reads TGTGCCAGCAGCTTGTTGCCGAGGACTGAAGCTTTCTTT. This chain uses TRBV5-8 with TRBJ1-1; D is undetermined. Germline V lookup: CDR1 SGHTS, CDR2 YDEGEE. The CDR3 has 13 residues. V was shortened by 1 base and J by 5 bases, with 9 bases between the two germline ends.

The V and J genes are TRBV10-3 and TRBJ1-3; 9 bases line up with TRBD1. CDR1 ENHRY and CDR2 SYGVKD come from the germline V gene. The V segment lost 0 bases and the J segment 8 bases; nucleotides outside the gene matches: 5. This CDR3 has 15 residues. For the CDR3, the DNA is TGTGCCATCAGTGAGTCGGGACAGGGAACAGACACCATATATTTT. It specifies CAISESGQGTDTIYF.

This clone was counted only a few times. The chain carries TRBV5-1 and TRBJ2-4; a weak D match, TRBD2 (5 bases). The CDR3 totals 13 residues. The V gene lost 0 bases and the J gene lost 7 bases, with 8 bases spanning the gap. Germline CDR1 reads SGHRS; CDR2 reads YFSETQ. CDR3 DNA sequence: TGCGCCAGCAGCTTGGGGGGAGTGAACATTCAGTACTTC. As protein: CASSLGGVNIQYF.

V usage is TRBV5-6 and J usage is TRBJ2-4, with D possibly matching TRBD1 (5 bases). Looked up from germline, CDR1 is SGHDT and CDR2 is YYEEEE. The CDR3 runs 15 residues. Deletions cut 2 bases from V and 8 bases from J, with 17 bases between. The CDR3 nucleotides are TGTGCCAGCAGCTTTCTGGGGCCAACCGGCGACATTCAGTACTTC. Translation: CASSFLGPTGDIQYF.

This sequence joins TRBV6-6 and TRBJ2-2; D gene unclear. The CDR3 is 14 amino acids. The V end was cut by 7 bases, the J end by 0 bases, with 9 bases between. Germline values: CDR1 MNHNY, CDR2 SVGAGI (reference sequence). CDR3 loop: CASNILANTGELFF. Written as DNA, the CDR3 is TGTGCCAGCAATATACTTGCGAACACCGGGGAGCTGTTTTTT.

As regards this clone: Other DNA sequences in the same sample also yield this CDR3. The chain uses TRBV6-1 and TRBJ1-1, with a weak D call TRBD1 (5 bases). V was cut by 2 bases and J by 1 base, with 8 bases left in between. The V gene's germline CDR1 is MNHNS and CDR2 SASEGT. There are 14 residues in the CDR3. CDR3 in amino acids: CASSEPGQNTEAFF. CDR3 DNA: TGTGCCAGCAGTGAACCCGGACAGAACACTGAAGCTTTCTTT.

This clone showed up just once. A read error may produce the germline difference seen at one junction end. The CDR3 DNA sequence: TGTGCTAGCAGCCCGGGAGGAGGGGCCAACGTCCTGACTTTC. Translating gives CASSPGGGANVLTF. The V call is TRBV7-7, the J call TRBJ2-6; 7 bases fit TRBD2. Germline V gene data show CDR1 as SSHAT and CDR2 as FNYEAQ (reference sequence). This CDR3 has 14 amino acids.

In this sample, this clone turned up a few times. V and J are TRBV7-2 and TRBJ1-5, with 7 positions matching TRBD1. V trimming: 2 bases; J trimming: 3 bases; junction bases outside the gene matches: 7. CDR1 is SGHTA, CDR2 FQGNSA, per germline. The CDR3 contains 16 residues. This CDR3 reads CASSLKVTGNNQPQHF. The CDR3 nucleotides are TGTGCCAGCAGCTTAAAGGTGACAGGGAACAATCAGCCCCAGCATTTT.

This chain's CDR3 is CASSLQKAGGTDTQYF. DNA of the CDR3: TGTGCCAGCAGCTTACAGAAGGCAGGGGGCACAGATACGCAGTATTTT. The chain couples TRBV7-2 to TRBJ2-3, with D maybe TRBD1 (6 bases). Germline V gene data show CDR1 as SGHTA and CDR2 as FQGNSA. The ends were cut back, 2 bases at V and 1 base at J, with 13 bases in the middle. The CDR3 has 16 residues.

CDR3 DNA sequence: TGTGCCAGCAGTGGCGCCGGGTTCGACTATGGCTACACCTTC. It yields the protein CASSGAGFDYGYTF. The chain uses TRBV5-4 and TRBJ1-2; D is undetermined. Trimming shortened V by 5 bases and J by 3 bases, and 14 bases separated the two germline ends. The CDR3 has 14 amino acids. In germline, CDR1 is SGHNT, CDR2 YYREEE (reference sequence).

The J gene is TRBJ2-7, the V gene TRBV6-5, with 9 bases aligning to TRBD1. The V gene end was trimmed by 6 bases and the J gene end by 3 bases; junction bases not matched to a gene: 3. The CDR3 runs 13 residues. Germline V gene data show CDR1 as MNHEY and CDR2 as SVGAGI. In DNA form, the CDR3 reads TGTGCCAGCAGCCGGGACAGGGACTACGAGCAGTACTTC. It translates to CASSRDRDYEQYF.

This rearrangement joins TRBV28 to TRBJ1-4; 7 nucleotides agree with TRBD1. The V segment lost 6 bases and the J segment 3 bases; nucleotides outside the gene matches: 10. CDR3 length: 16 residues. Germline V gene data show CDR1 as MDHEN and CDR2 as SYDVKM. This CDR3 is CASSSGAGTANEKLFF. The CDR3 DNA follows: TGTGCCAGCAGCTCGGGAGCAGGGACAGCTAATGAAAAACTGTTTTTT. Full variable domain (remainder filled in from reference TRBV28 and TRBJ1-4): DVKVTQSSRYLVKRTGEKVFLECVQDMDHENMFWYRQDPGLGLRLIYFSYDVKMKEKGDIPEGYSVSREKKERFSLILESASTNQTSMYLCASSSGAGTANEKLFFGSGTQLSVL.

This clone was recorded a few times. The V call is TRBV15, the J call TRBJ2-7; TRBD1 matches 8 bases. CDR1 is LNHNV, CDR2 YYDKDF, per germline (reference sequence). This CDR3 has 15 amino acids. The ends lost 1 base at V and 1 base at J; junction bases unmatched: 3. CDR3 in amino acids: CATSRVGQGSYEQYF. The CDR3 DNA reads TGTGCCACCAGCAGAGTAGGACAGGGTTCCTACGAGCAGTACTTC.